Below are 27 T cell receptor beta chains sequenced from a single sample in a study of T cell changes during pregnancy in multiple sclerosis. Profiled with immunoSEQ multiplex PCR; TCRdb holds only in-frame clones, not every one. The sample records under 45,000 clones, about nine tenths being singletons. Sequenced here: CD4+ T cells from peripheral blood mononuclear cells, sampled in the first trimester of pregnancy. These TCRs come from a female donor with multiple sclerosis, enrolled in a pregnancy study.

The CDR3 here is CASSVGPGTDYEQYF. The CDR3 nucleotides are TGTGCCAGCAGCGTAGGACCCGGGACAGACTACGAGCAGTACTTC. The chain couples TRBV9 to TRBJ2-7; 7 bases are a match to TRBD1. This CDR3 is built from 15 residues. The germline V gene encodes CDR1 SGDLS and CDR2 YYNGEE. The V gene end was trimmed by 0 bases and the J gene end by 3 bases; junction bases not matched to a gene: 6.

The chain uses TRBV30 and TRBJ1-2, with a tentative D call TRBD1 (6 bases). V was pared by 4 bases and J by 1 base, with 13 bases between. Per germline, CDR1 GTSNPN and CDR2 SVGIG (reference sequence). CDR3 length equals 14 residues. The CDR3 region has the DNA TGTGCCTGGATCCGGGGACAAGTTAACTATGGCTACACCTTC. This codes for CAWIRGQVNYGYTF.

Turning to this clone: The junction shows a germline mismatch at one end, possibly a read error. The chain recombines TRBV5-1 with TRBJ1-5; 7 bases map to TRBD1. The CDR3 loop spans 15 amino acids. Germline V lookup: CDR1 SGHRS, CDR2 YFSETQ. The CDR3 nucleotides read TGCGCCAGCAGTTTGGGACAGCCTACGAATCAGCCCCAGCATTTT. Translated: CASSLGQPTNQPQHF.

The V call is TRBV19, the J call TRBJ1-1; tentative D call: TRBD1 (5 bases). This CDR3 has 13 amino acids. Germline V CDR1 and CDR2: LNHDA, SQIVND (reference sequence). V dropped 7 bases and J dropped 6 bases, with 15 bases sitting between them. The CDR3 is CASTHGGAAEAFF. The CDR3 region has the DNA TGTGCCAGTACCCACGGGGGAGCGGCTGAAGCTTTCTTT.

This chain joins TRBV6-5 and TRBJ2-5; 7 bases fit TRBD2. This CDR3 region has 12 residues. The V gene's germline CDR1 is MNHEY and CDR2 SVGAGI. The trim removed 11 bases at V and 6 bases at J, leaving 9 bases unmatched. CDR3 region: CAAREGEKTQYF. The CDR3 DNA follows: TGTGCCGCGAGGGAGGGAGAGAAGACCCAGTACTTC.

This chain connects TRBV20-1 to TRBJ2-5; the D is unclear. Germline V gene lookup returns CDR1 DFQATT and CDR2 SNEGSKA (reference sequence). V gave up 2 bases and J gave up 2 bases, with 3 bases separating them. The CDR3 consists of 11 residues. For the CDR3, the DNA is TGCAGTGCTAGACAGCAAGAGACCCAGTACTTC. Amino acid sequence: CSARQQETQYF.

The count of this clone is one. The CDR3 reads CASSLDGRGYGYTF. Written as DNA, the CDR3 is TGTGCCAGCAGCTTAGACGGCAGGGGCTATGGCTACACCTTC. This sequence joins TRBV11-2 and TRBJ1-2; the D gene is possibly TRBD1 (6 bases). Trimming removed 0 bases from V and 4 bases from J, with 9 bases in between. The CDR3 runs to 14 residues. Germline assignment: CDR1 SGHAT and CDR2 FQNNGV.

The chain links TRBV5-4 to TRBJ2-1, with a weak D call TRBD2 (6 bases). The CDR3 spans 14 residues. Trimming stripped 4 bases from V and 5 bases from J, with 13 bases between. Germline V gene data show CDR1 as SGHNT and CDR2 as YYREEE (reference sequence). CDR3 amino acids: CASSHGSQDNEQFF. For the CDR3, the DNA is TGTGCCAGCAGCCACGGGAGCCAGGACAATGAGCAGTTCTTC.

Here the CDR3 reads CASSLKLGQGINEQFF. In DNA, the CDR3 is TGTGCCAGCAGCTTAAAATTGGGACAGGGTATCAATGAGCAGTTCTTC. The V gene is TRBV7-2, the J gene TRBJ2-1, with 9 bases lining up with TRBD1. The CDR3 has 16 residues. With V trimmed by 2 bases and J by 6 bases, 8 bases remained unmatched. Looked up from germline, CDR1 is SGHTA and CDR2 is FQGNSA.

J is TRBJ1-2 and V is TRBV27, with D perhaps TRBD1 (6 bases). The ends were cut back, 5 bases at V and 5 bases at J, with 18 bases in the middle. From germline, CDR1 is MNHEY and CDR2 SMNVEV (reference sequence). The CDR3 runs to 15 residues. CDR3 sequence (DNA): TGTGCCAGCAGTGCCCGGGACACCCTCTCGTATGGCTACACCTTC. Amino acid sequence: CASSARDTLSYGYTF.

The gene calls are TRBV28 and TRBJ2-7; D possibly corresponds to TRBD1 (6 bases). The CDR3 is 16 residues long. V lost 3 bases and J 0 bases, leaving 15 bases between the germline ends. Germline CDR1 reads MDHEN; CDR2 reads SYDVKM. CDR3 region: CASSFFGDTISYEQYF. DNA for the CDR3: TGTGCCAGCAGTTTTTTTGGGGACACCATCTCCTACGAGCAGTACTTC. Complete variable domain (other parts from reference TRBV28 and TRBJ2-7): DVKVTQSSRYLVKRTGEKVFLECVQDMDHENMFWYRQDPGLGLRLIYFSYDVKMKEKGDIPEGYSVSREKKERFSLILESASTNQTSMYLCASSFFGDTISYEQYFGPGTRLTVT.

This rearrangement joins TRBV5-1 to TRBJ2-7; 11 bases line up with TRBD2. CDR3 length: 15 amino acids. Germline assignment: CDR1 SGHRS and CDR2 YFSETQ. V lost 3 bases to trimming and J lost 0 bases; unmatched junction nucleotides: 2. Written as DNA, the CDR3 is TGCGCCAGCAGCTCCCTAGCGGGGGGCTCCTACGAGCAGTACTTC. This encodes CASSSLAGGSYEQYF.

This chain connects TRBV2 to TRBJ2-7; 8 bases are a match to TRBD2. Unmatched junction bases numbered 11, after V lost 7 bases and J lost 6 bases. The CDR3 has 14 residues. Germline V CDR1 and CDR2: SNHLY, FYNNEI. This chain's CDR3 is CASIEEAGVGEQYF. In DNA, the CDR3 is TGTGCCAGCATAGAGGAAGCGGGAGTCGGCGAGCAGTACTTC.

This chain joins TRBV14 and TRBJ2-1; D might be TRBD2 (6 bases). V was trimmed by 4 bases and J by 5 bases, leaving 12 bases between them. This CDR3 is 14 amino acids long. CDR1 is SGHDN and CDR2 is FVKESK in the germline V gene. CDR3 sequence: CASSPKWGDNEQFF. CDR3 in DNA: TGTGCCAGCAGCCCCAAGTGGGGGGACAATGAGCAGTTCTTC.

The gene calls are TRBV28 and TRBJ2-7; D call uncertain. Germline CDR1 reads MDHEN; CDR2 reads SYDVKM. This CDR3 region has 12 residues. Trimming left V 6 bases short and J 3 bases short, with 9 bases between. The CDR3 sequence is CASSLAGYEQYF. In DNA form, the CDR3 reads TGTGCCAGCAGCCTCGCCGGCTACGAGCAGTACTTC. The variable domain in full, completed from reference TRBV28 and TRBJ2-7, reads DVKVTQSSRYLVKRTGEKVFLECVQDMDHENMFWYRQDPGLGLRLIYFSYDVKMKEKGDIPEGYSVSREKKERFSLILESASTNQTSMYLCASSLAGYEQYFGPGTRLTVT.

The J gene is TRBJ1-1, the V gene TRBV15, with 9 bases lining up with TRBD1. Germline values: CDR1 LNHNV, CDR2 YYDKDF (reference sequence). This CDR3 contains 18 residues. Trimming removed 1 base from V and 3 bases from J; junction bases left unmatched: 12. CDR3 in amino acids: CATSRVFPGQGWDTEAFF. DNA of the CDR3: TGTGCCACCAGCAGAGTTTTTCCCGGACAGGGGTGGGACACTGAAGCTTTCTTT.

The V gene is TRBV29-1, the J gene TRBJ2-3; tentative D call: TRBD2 (5 bases). Trimming pared 8 bases from V and 4 bases from J, leaving 13 bases between. The CDR3 is 12 amino acids. Germline assignment: CDR1 SQVTM and CDR2 ANQGSEA. The CDR3 sequence is CSSRRGPDTQYF. The CDR3 DNA sequence: TGCAGCTCCCGCCGGGGTCCAGATACGCAGTATTTT.

This clone was observed a single time. The V gene is TRBV5-1, the J gene TRBJ2-3; TRBD2 matches 13 bases. Trimming at V came to 2 bases and at J to 0 bases, leaving 3 bases not matched to a gene. Germline V lookup: CDR1 SGHRS, CDR2 YFSETQ. The CDR3 spans 17 residues. In nucleotides, the CDR3 is TGCGCCAGCAGCTTCGGACTAGCGGGGGCTAGCACAGATACGCAGTATTTT. The encoded protein is CASSFGLAGASTDTQYF.

V and J are TRBV29-1 and TRBJ2-1; 11 bases fit TRBD2. The trim removed 4 bases at V and 8 bases at J, leaving 4 bases unmatched. The V gene's germline CDR1 is SQVTM and CDR2 ANQGSEA. The CDR3 sequence is 13 residues long. The CDR3 loop reads CSVGLAGFYEQFF. The CDR3 coding sequence is TGCAGCGTTGGACTAGCGGGATTCTATGAGCAGTTCTTC.

The chain is built from TRBV7-8 and TRBJ1-1; perhaps TRBD1 as D (5 bases). CDR1 is SGHVS, CDR2 FQNEAQ, per germline. The CDR3 totals 15 residues. V was cut by 0 bases and J by 1 base, with 9 bases left in between. Here the CDR3 reads CASSLAFTGNTEAFF. In DNA, the CDR3 is TGTGCCAGCAGCTTAGCTTTTACAGGGAACACTGAAGCTTTCTTT.

The V and J genes are TRBV19 and TRBJ1-1, with D possibly TRBD1 on 5 matching bases. The germline V gene has CDR1 LNHDA and CDR2 SQIVND (reference sequence). The CDR3 spans 14 residues. Between the trimmed V and J ends, which lost 5 bases and 1 base, there was a span of 11 bases. This CDR3 is CASSYDSWNTEAFF. The DNA of the CDR3 is TGTGCCAGTAGTTACGACAGTTGGAACACTGAAGCTTTCTTT.

This clone was counted a single time. The chain employs TRBV18 and TRBJ2-1, with 10 bases aligning to TRBD1. CDR1 is KGHSH and CDR2 is LQKENI in the germline V gene. This CDR3 contains 12 residues. V shed 5 bases and J 12 bases; nucleotides not matched to a gene: 4. The CDR3: CASSDRGLRQFF. DNA of the CDR3: TGTGCCAGCTCAGACAGGGGGCTTCGGCAGTTCTTC. The full variable domain, with the rest looked up from reference TRBV18 and TRBJ2-1, is NAGVMQNPRHLVRRRGQEARLRCSPMKGHSHVYWYRQLPEEGLKFMVYLQKENIIDESGMPKERFSAEFPKEGPSILRIQQVVRGDSAAYFCASSDRGLRQFFGPGTRLTVL.

This clone was picked up one time. The CDR3 reads CAGGGMGTGELFF. The CDR3 DNA reads as TGTGCCGGGGGGGGAATGGGCACCGGGGAGCTGTTTTTT. This chain connects TRBV30 to TRBJ2-2; 7 bases line up with TRBD2. CDR1 is GTSNPN, CDR2 SVGIG, per germline (reference sequence). The ends lost 8 bases at V and 4 bases at J; junction bases unmatched: 7. This CDR3 has 13 residues.

The chain combines TRBV7-2 with TRBJ1-3; the D is unclear. V lost 5 bases to trimming and J lost 1 base, with 18 bases between them. Germline CDR1 and CDR2: SGHTA and FQGNSA. The CDR3 sequence is 17 residues long. CDR3 residues: CASSTPIGPGSGNTIYF. The DNA of the CDR3 is TGTGCCAGCAGCACACCCATAGGCCCGGGATCTGGAAACACCATATATTTT.

The chain combines TRBV28 with TRBJ2-7, with TRBD2 matching 12 bases. The CDR3 sequence is 17 residues long. Germline trimming cut 5 bases from V and 1 base from J; bases unmatched to any gene: 9. In germline, CDR1 is MDHEN, CDR2 SYDVKM. DNA of the CDR3: TGTGCCAGCAGTACAACTAGCGGGAGGTCTCCGTCCTACGAGCAGTACTTC. It translates to CASSTTSGRSPSYEQYF.

This clone was observed once. This chain links TRBV14 with TRBJ1-2, with TRBD1 matching over 7 bases. Germline assignment: CDR1 SGHDN and CDR2 FVKESK. The CDR3 extends over 15 amino acids. J was trimmed by 3 bases and V by 1 base; bases with no gene match: 5. This CDR3 reads CASSQVTGADYGYTF. The CDR3 nucleotides read TGTGCCAGCAGCCAAGTAACAGGGGCGGACTATGGCTACACCTTC.

The chain couples TRBV9 to TRBJ2-5; 11 nucleotides match TRBD2. The CDR3 is 15 residues long. Trimming cost V 1 base and J 2 bases; bases outside gene matches: 1. Germline V gene sequence: CDR1 SGDLS, CDR2 YYNGEE. The CDR3 bases are TGTGCCAGCAGCGTACTAGCGGGAGGTCAAGAGACCCAGTACTTC. This codes for CASSVLAGGQETQYF.